The rows below give T cell receptor beta chains drawn from one sample of a study of shared T cell receptors in the human thymus. The assay was immunoSEQ multiplex PCR, and TCRdb's table has in-frame clones only and misses some. The data hold 550,000 to 800,000 clones, with roughly 85% observed a single time. The sample also formed part of further work on human thymus T cells.

Sample: thymocytes. These receptors came from a girl under two years old with a congenital heart defect. CDR3s include the opening cysteine and the closing phenylalanine or tryptophan. D genes are given only for firm matches. Size values are once, few and many counts, or a class for expanded clones, and some rows have none.

d_call	v_call	clone_size	j_call	cdr3_length	cdr3_aa	cdr3_nt
.	TRBV19	once	TRBJ1-1	13	CASSRGVNTEAFF	TGTGCCAGTAGTAGGGGGGTGAACACTGAAGCTTTCTTT
.	TRBV11-2	.	TRBJ1-3	14	CASSLDRRGNTIYF	TGTGCCAGCAGCTTAGACAGGAGGGGAAACACCATATATTTT
.	TRBV27	.	TRBJ2-1	16	CASSSLTGNSYNEQFF	TGTGCCAGCAGTTCTCTTACAGGGAACTCCTACAATGAGCAGTTCTTC
.	TRBV6-1	.	TRBJ1-2	18	CASSEAGQLLPDNYGYTF	TGTGCCAGCAGTGAAGCTGGACAGCTACTCCCAGATAACTATGGCTACACCTTC
.	TRBV19	.	TRBJ1-5	15	CASSTGEHSNQPQHF	TGTGCCAGTAGTACGGGGGAGCATAGCAATCAGCCCCAGCATTTT
TRBD1	TRBV6-4	.	TRBJ1-1	15	CASRPSRDRNTEAFF	TGTGCCAGCAGACCATCCCGGGACAGGAACACTGAAGCTTTCTTT
TRBD1	TRBV7-2	once	TRBJ1-3	16	CASSLNRGDSGNTIYF	TGTGCCAGCAGCTTAAACAGGGGGGACTCTGGAAACACCATATATTTT
.	TRBV4-1	.	TRBJ2-7	16	CASSQEGVGQSYEQYF	TGCGCCAGCAGCCAAGAGGGAGTCGGACAGAGCTACGAGCAGTACTTC
TRBD1	TRBV18	.	TRBJ1-5	16	CASSPGFGQGNQPQHF	TGTGCCAGCTCACCAGGGTTTGGACAGGGCAATCAGCCCCAGCATTTT
TRBD1	TRBV5-6	.	TRBJ1-1	17	CASSPSSLRTGSTEAFF	TGTGCCAGCAGCCCCTCCTCCCTCCGGACAGGCAGCACTGAAGCTTTCTTT
TRBD1	TRBV6-5	.	TRBJ2-1	16	CASSYSRTGPYNEQFF	TGTGCCAGCAGTTACTCGAGGACAGGGCCCTACAATGAGCAGTTCTTC
.	TRBV20-1	.	TRBJ2-5	11	CSASRGTGVYF	TGCAGTGCTAGCAGGGGCACGGGCGTGTACTTC
.	TRBV7-9	.	TRBJ1-2	15	CASSLGALPNYGYTF	TGTGCCAGCAGCTTGGGGGCCCTTCCTAACTATGGCTACACCTTC
TRBD1	TRBV11-2	.	TRBJ2-7	16	CASSLRVKGQAYEQYF	TGTGCCAGCAGCTTAAGGGTTAAGGGACAGGCCTACGAGCAGTACTTC
TRBD1	TRBV5-6	.	TRBJ1-5	16	CASSFNGTVSNQPQHF	TGTGCCAGCAGCTTTAACGGGACAGTAAGCAATCAGCCCCAGCATTTT
TRBD1	TRBV7-2	.	TRBJ1-4	14	CASSLAGQGEKLFF	TGTGCCAGCAGCTTAGCGGGACAGGGTGAAAAACTGTTTTTT
.	TRBV14	.	TRBJ1-1	14	CASSRSAGDTEAFF	TGTGCCAGCAGCCGTTCAGCGGGAGACACTGAAGCTTTCTTT
.	TRBV7-9	.	TRBJ1-1	14	CATTRGAFDTEAFF	TGTGCCACGACAAGGGGCGCGTTTGACACTGAAGCTTTCTTT
.	TRBV5-6	.	TRBJ1-4	14	CASSLGKTNEKLFF	TGTGCCAGCAGCTTGGGTAAAACTAATGAAAAACTGTTTTTT
TRBD1	TRBV5-4	.	TRBJ1-3	15	CASSLGTGAKNTIYF	TGTGCCAGCAGCTTGGGGACAGGGGCCAAGAACACCATATATTTT
.	TRBV6-9	.	TRBJ1-5	14	CASTQRDSNQPQHF	TGTGCCAGCACCCAAAGGGACTCGAATCAGCCCCAGCATTTT
.	TRBV19	.	TRBJ1-5	12	CASRPSGGPQHF	TGTGCCAGTCGTCCCTCCGGGGGGCCCCAGCATTTT
TRBD1	TRBV12-5	.	TRBJ1-1	17	CASGLLVGTEKNTEAFF	TGTGCTAGTGGTCTACTTGTCGGGACAGAAAAAAACACTGAAGCTTTCTTT
.	TRBV5-1	once	TRBJ2-3	14	CASSFRTATDTQYF	TGCGCCAGCAGTTTTCGGACAGCCACAGATACGCAGTATTTT
.	TRBV25-1	few	TRBJ2-7	13	CASSEYPPYEQYF	TGTGCCAGCAGTGAATACCCCCCGTACGAGCAGTACTTC
TRBD1	TRBV29-1	.	TRBJ1-2	13	CSAGTGGLYGYTF	TGCAGCGCGGGGACAGGGGGCCTCTATGGCTACACCTTC
.	TRBV7-9	.	TRBJ2-2	12	CASSQITGELFF	TGTGCCAGCAGTCAGATCACCGGGGAGCTGTTTTTT
.	TRBV2	.	TRBJ2-5	15	CASRIPWGGRETQYF	TGTGCCAGCAGGATCCCCTGGGGGGGGCGAGAGACCCAGTACTTC
TRBD1	TRBV28	.	TRBJ2-1	15	CASLPPGQARNEQFF	TGTGCCAGCCTCCCCCCCGGACAGGCCAGGAATGAGCAGTTCTTC
TRBD1	TRBV5-1	.	TRBJ2-1	15	CASSSRDRVYNEQFF	TGCGCCAGCAGCTCCCGGGACAGGGTCTACAATGAGCAGTTCTTC
TRBD2	TRBV18	.	TRBJ2-3	19	CASSPDASGPSGNTDTQYF	TGTGCCAGCTCACCAGATGCTTCGGGGCCTAGCGGGAACACAGATACGCAGTATTTT
.	TRBV6-5	.	TRBJ2-5	13	CASSYSPGKAQYF	TGTGCCAGCAGTTACAGCCCAGGGAAGGCCCAGTACTTC
.	TRBV5-6	.	TRBJ1-6	14	CASSCYRVASPLHF	TGTGCCAGCAGCTGCTACAGGGTCGCGTCACCCCTCCACTTT
TRBD1	TRBV28	.	TRBJ1-3	16	CASSSPLTGAGNTIYF	TGTGCCAGCAGTTCCCCACTTACAGGGGCGGGAAACACCATATATTTT
.	TRBV10-3	.	TRBJ2-1	15	CAISKRGLSGNEQFF	TGTGCCATCAGTAAAAGGGGTCTATCCGGGAATGAGCAGTTCTTC
.	TRBV9	.	TRBJ1-3	15	CASSVGGETGNTIYF	TGTGCCAGCAGCGTAGGCGGGGAAACTGGAAACACCATATATTTT
TRBD1	TRBV4-1	.	TRBJ1-1	16	CASSQGHTGGNTEAFF	TGCGCCAGCAGCCAGGGACATACAGGGGGAAACACTGAAGCTTTCTTT
TRBD1	TRBV7-8	.	TRBJ1-5	18	CASSLRGQGTPSNQPQHF	TGTGCCAGCAGCTTACGGGGACAGGGCACCCCAAGCAATCAGCCCCAGCATTTT
.	TRBV12-1	.	TRBJ2-1	16	CASSTRVGAIYNEQFF	TGTGCCAGCAGCACTAGGGTGGGGGCGATCTACAATGAGCAGTTCTTC
.	TRBV5-4	once	TRBJ1-1	11	CASLGGTEAFF	TGTGCCAGCCTGGGGGGCACTGAAGCTTTCTTT
.	TRBV10-3	.	TRBJ2-2	13	CAIRSGFTGELFF	TGTGCCATCAGGTCGGGTTTTACCGGGGAGCTGTTTTTT
TRBD2	TRBV2	.	TRBJ2-7	13	CASRPGLSYEQYF	TGTGCCAGCAGACCGGGACTATCCTACGAGCAGTACTTC